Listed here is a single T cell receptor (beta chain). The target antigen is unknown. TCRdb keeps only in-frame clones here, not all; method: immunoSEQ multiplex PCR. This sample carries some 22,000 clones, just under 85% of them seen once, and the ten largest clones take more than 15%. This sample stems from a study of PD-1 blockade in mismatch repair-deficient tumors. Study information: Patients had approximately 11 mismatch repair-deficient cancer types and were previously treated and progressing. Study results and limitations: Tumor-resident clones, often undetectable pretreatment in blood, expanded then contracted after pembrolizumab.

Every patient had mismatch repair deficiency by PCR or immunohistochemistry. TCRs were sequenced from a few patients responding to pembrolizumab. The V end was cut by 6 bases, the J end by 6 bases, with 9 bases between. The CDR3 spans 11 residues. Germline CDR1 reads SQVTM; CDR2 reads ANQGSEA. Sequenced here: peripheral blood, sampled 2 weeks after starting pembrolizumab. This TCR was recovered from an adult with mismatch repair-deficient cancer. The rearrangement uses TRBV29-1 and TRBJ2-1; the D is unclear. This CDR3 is CSVEWANEQFF. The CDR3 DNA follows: TGCAGCGTCGAATGGGCCAATGAGCAGTTCTTC.